The clone carrying this TCR beta chain occurred many times. The sample originates from a study of low-dose radiotherapy and immunotherapy resistance in tumors. The overall study: Cohort 1 was given 0.5 Gy fractions every 2 weeks, 6.5 Gy in total. On an every-two-weeks schedule, patients received intravenous nivolumab 240 mg, along with ipilimumab 1 mg/kg every six weeks. A dose of 1 Gy per fraction every two weeks went to Cohort 2, totaling 13 Gy over 26 weeks. Patients' oral aspirin dose was 300 mg daily across four cycles from cycle 1 day 1.

Trimming shortened V by 4 bases and J by 12 bases, and 20 bases separated the two germline ends. The CDR3 is 13 residues long. Germline V lookup: CDR1 SGDLS, CDR2 YYNGEE. Gene-specific TRAV and TRBV primers were used for first-strand cDNA, covering alpha and beta chains. Over around 19 PCR cycles, TCRs were amplified from a constant-region primer and V-primer adapter. TCRdb reprocessed the reads with MiXCR, giving one entry per CDR3 protein. In the table there are 45,000 or so distinct CDR3 sequences, less than 30% of which are singletons. Regarding time point: after trial treatment. Documented treatment: LDRT plus nivolumab, ipilimumab, low-dose cyclophosphamide and aspirin (RACIN trial).

The sample consisted of PBMCs, taken after low-dose radiotherapy plus immunotherapy. The TCR comes from a male donor with prostate cancer. The rearrangement uses TRBV9 and TRBJ2-7; D is uncertain. The chain's CDR3 is CASSPSLARTLYF. CDR3 nucleotide sequence: TGTGCCAGCAGCCCTTCCCTGGCCAGGACCTTGTACTTC. Looking up the rest from reference TRBV9 and TRBJ2-7 gives the full variable domain: DSGVTQTPKHLITATGQRVTLRCSPRSGDLSVYWYQQSLDQGLQFLIQYYNGEERAKGNILERFSAQQFPDLHSELNLSSLELGDSALYFCASSPSLARTLYFGPGTRLTVT.